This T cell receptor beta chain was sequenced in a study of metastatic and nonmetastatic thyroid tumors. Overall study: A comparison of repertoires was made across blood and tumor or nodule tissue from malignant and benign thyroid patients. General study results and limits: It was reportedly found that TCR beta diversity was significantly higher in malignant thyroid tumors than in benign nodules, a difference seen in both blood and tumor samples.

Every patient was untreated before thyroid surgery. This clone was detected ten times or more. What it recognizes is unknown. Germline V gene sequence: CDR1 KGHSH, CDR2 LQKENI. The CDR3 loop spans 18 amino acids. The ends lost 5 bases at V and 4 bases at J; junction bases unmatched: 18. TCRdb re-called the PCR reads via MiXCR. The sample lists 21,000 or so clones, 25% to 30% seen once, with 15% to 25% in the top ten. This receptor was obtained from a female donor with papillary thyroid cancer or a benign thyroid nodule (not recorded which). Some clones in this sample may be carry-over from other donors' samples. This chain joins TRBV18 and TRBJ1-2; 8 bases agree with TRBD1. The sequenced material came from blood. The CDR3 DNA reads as TGTGCCAGCTCATCCTACCTTCCATCGACAGGGGAGGGCTATGGCTACACCTTC. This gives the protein CASSSYLPSTGEGYGYTF.